This T cell receptor (beta chain) was captured by sequencing in a study of breast tumors, draining lymph nodes, adjacent tissues. In the case of this clonotype: The germline gene is not matched at one end of the junction; a read error may be the cause.

CDR3 size: 14 residues. The germline V gene encodes CDR1 SGDLS and CDR2 YYNGEE. A single record per CDR3 protein comes from TCRdb applying MiXCR to the multiplex PCR reads. The repertoire includes 20,000 or so distinct CDR3 sequences, roughly 50% of them detected once, and around 7.8% sits in the top ten. This chain connects TRBV9 to TRBJ2-1, with a weak D call TRBD1 (6 bases). This receptor was taken from a female donor with breast cancer. Some clones in this sample may be carry-over from other donors' samples. The sequenced material came from breast tumor tissue. This chain's CDR3 is CASSVEDRYNEQSF. The CDR3 coding sequence is TGTGCCAGCAGCGTAGAGGACAGATACAATGAGCAGTCCTTC.